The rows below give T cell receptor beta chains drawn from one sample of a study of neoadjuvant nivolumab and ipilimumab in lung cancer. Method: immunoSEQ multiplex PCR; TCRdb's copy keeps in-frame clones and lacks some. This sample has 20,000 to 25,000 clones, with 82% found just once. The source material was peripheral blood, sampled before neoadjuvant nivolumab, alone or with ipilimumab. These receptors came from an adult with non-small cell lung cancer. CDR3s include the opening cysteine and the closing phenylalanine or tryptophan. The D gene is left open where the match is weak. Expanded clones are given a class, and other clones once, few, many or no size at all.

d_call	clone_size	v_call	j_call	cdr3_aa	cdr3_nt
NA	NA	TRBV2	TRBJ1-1	CASSEQGRNTEAFF	TGTGCCAGCAGTGAACAGGGCCGTAACACTGAAGCTTTCTTT
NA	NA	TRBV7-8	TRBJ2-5	CASSLDWETAQETQYF	TGTGCCAGCAGCTTAGACTGGGAAACAGCTCAAGAGACCCAGTACTTC
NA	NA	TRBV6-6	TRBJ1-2	CASSYPGQPGNYGYTF	TGTGCCAGCAGTTACCCCGGACAGCCAGGGAACTATGGCTACACCTTC
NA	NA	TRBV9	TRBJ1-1	CASSVATGARFF	NA
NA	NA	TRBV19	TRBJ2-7	CATGTTTYEQYF	TGTGCCACCGGGACAACCACCTACGAGCAGTACTTC
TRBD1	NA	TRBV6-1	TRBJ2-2	CASISTGLTGELFF	TGTGCCAGCATCTCGACAGGGCTCACCGGGGAGCTGTTTTTT
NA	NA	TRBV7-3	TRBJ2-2	CASSTQGGTGELFF	TGTGCCAGCAGCACCCAGGGGGGGACCGGGGAGCTGTTTTTT
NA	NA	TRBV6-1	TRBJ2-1	CASSVDSYNEQFF	TGTGCCAGCAGTGTCGACAGCTACAATGAGCAGTTCTTC
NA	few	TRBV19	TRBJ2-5	CASSSLVWETQYF	TGTGCCAGTAGTTCACTAGTTTGGGAGACCCAGTACTTC
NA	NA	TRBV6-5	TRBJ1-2	CASRPRQLYGYTF	TGTGCCAGCAGACCCCGACAGCTATATGGCTACACCTTC
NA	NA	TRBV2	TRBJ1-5	CASSPGPTLAQHF	TGTGCCAGCTCGCCGGGGCCCACATTGGCCCAGCATTTT
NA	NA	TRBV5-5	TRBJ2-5	CASSFSVGQETQYF	TGTGCCAGCAGCTTTTCCGTTGGGCAAGAGACCCAGTACTTC
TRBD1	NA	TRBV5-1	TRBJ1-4	CASSLAFQTGGREKLFF	TGCGCCAGCAGCTTGGCCTTTCAGACAGGGGGTCGTGAAAAACTGTTTTTT
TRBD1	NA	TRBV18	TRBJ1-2	CASSPAPGQGYGYTF	TGTGCCAGCTCACCGGCACCGGGACAGGGCTATGGCTACACCTTC
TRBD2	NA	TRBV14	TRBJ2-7	CASSRRRTSGYAYEQYF	TGTGCCAGCAGCCGCCGCCGGACTAGCGGTTATGCCTACGAGCAGTACTTC
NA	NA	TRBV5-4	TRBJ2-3	CASSPWGGGSTDTQYF	TGTGCCAGCAGCCCTTGGGGAGGGGGTAGCACAGATACGCAGTATTTT
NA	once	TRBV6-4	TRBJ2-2	CASSDSAANTGELFF	TGTGCCAGCAGTGACTCGGCAGCTAACACCGGGGAGCTGTTTTTT
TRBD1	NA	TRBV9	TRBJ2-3	CASSALGQGNTDTQYF	TGTGCCAGCAGCGCGCTGGGACAGGGAAATACAGATACGCAGTATTTT
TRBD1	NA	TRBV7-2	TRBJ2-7	CASSFQPGQAFYEQYF	TGTGCCAGCAGCTTTCAGCCGGGACAGGCGTTCTACGAGCAGTACTTC
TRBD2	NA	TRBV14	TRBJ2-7	CASSQGLAGVFSYEQYF	TGTGCCAGCAGCCAAGGACTAGCGGGAGTCTTCTCCTACGAGCAGTACTTC
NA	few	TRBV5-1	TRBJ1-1	CASSLTPNTEAFF	TGCGCCAGCAGCTTGACGCCGAACACTGAAGCTTTCTTT
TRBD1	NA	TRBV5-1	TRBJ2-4	CASSSGQGGNIQYF	TGCGCCAGCAGCTCGGGACAGGGAGGGAACATTCAGTACTTC